These 25 T cell receptor beta chains originate from one sample sequenced in a study of cytomegalovirus exposure and HLA in healthy donors. PCR was performed using 60 Vbeta and 13 Jbeta primers. Here immunoSEQ multiplex PCR was the method, and the copy in TCRdb shows in-frame clones only, minus some. The sample holds around 150,000 clones, approximately 79% seen once. Specimen: PBMCs. The receptors shown here come from a man in his fifties or sixties in good health and CMV-seropositive.

J is TRBJ1-1 and V is TRBV7-8; TRBD1 might be the D (6 bases). With 1 base removed from V and 4 bases from J, the gap between germline ends came to 10 bases. The CDR3 covers 14 residues. Germline CDR1 and CDR2: SGHVS and FQNEAQ. In DNA, the CDR3 is TGTGCCAGCAGCTTAGACAGGGTGGGCACTGAAGCTTTCTTT. Translating it yields CASSLDRVGTEAFF.

This chain joins TRBV2 and TRBJ1-1; 12 nucleotides agree with TRBD1. The V segment lost 6 bases and the J segment 5 bases; nucleotides outside the gene matches: 7. This CDR3 has 15 residues. Germline V gene data show CDR1 as SNHLY and CDR2 as FYNNEI. DNA of the CDR3: TGTGCCAGCAGCCCGGGACAGGGGGCTAATACTGAAGCTTTCTTT. Amino acids: CASSPGQGANTEAFF.

The table lists this clone with a count of one. The chain recombines TRBV2 with TRBJ1-2, with 9 nucleotides matching TRBD1. CDR3 size: 15 residues. V shed 0 bases and J 4 bases; nucleotides not matched to a gene: 3. Germline CDR1 reads SNHLY; CDR2 reads FYNNEI. Written as DNA, the CDR3 is TGTGCCAGCAGTGAAGCGCCGGGACAGGGCTATGGCTACACCTTC. This sequence encodes CASSEAPGQGYGYTF.

The chain employs TRBV2 and TRBJ1-2; TRBD1 agrees at 7 bases. CDR3 size: 15 residues. The junction had 14 bases not matched to a gene; V was cut back by 7 bases and J by 6 bases. Germline V gene lookup returns CDR1 SNHLY and CDR2 FYNNEI. The CDR3 region has the DNA TGTGCCAGCATCGAGGGTTCAGGGGGTTTGGATGGCTACACCTTC. Its protein is CASIEGSGGLDGYTF.

This clone was counted a few times. This sequence joins TRBV5-6 and TRBJ2-3; the D is unclear. The germline V and J ends were trimmed by 0 bases and 2 bases, with 4 bases remaining between them. The CDR3 is made up of 13 amino acids. Germline V gene lookup returns CDR1 SGHDT and CDR2 YYEEEE. CDR3 DNA: TGTGCCAGCAGCTTGGTCTACACAGATACGCAGTATTTT. As protein: CASSLVYTDTQYF.

The chain joins TRBV27 to TRBJ2-5, with 10 bases aligning to TRBD2. The CDR3 spans 15 residues. J gave up 0 bases and V 3 bases, and 1 base lay outside the gene matches. CDR1 MNHEY and CDR2 SMNVEV come from the germline V gene (reference sequence). The CDR3 spells CASSFGLADQETQYF. CDR3 coding DNA: TGTGCCAGCAGTTTTGGACTAGCGGACCAAGAGACCCAGTACTTC.

The V call is TRBV19, the J call TRBJ2-2; 9 nucleotides agree with TRBD2. CDR1 and CDR2 (germline): LNHDA, SQIVND (reference sequence). This CDR3 comprises 16 residues. Germline trimming cut 5 bases from V and 2 bases from J; bases unmatched to any gene: 6. CDR3 loop: CASSSSSGANTGELFF. The CDR3 nucleotides are TGTGCCAGTAGTTCCTCTAGCGGGGCCAACACCGGGGAGCTGTTTTTT.

J is TRBJ2-3 and V is TRBV2; 8 bases map to TRBD2. Germline V gene data show CDR1 as SNHLY and CDR2 as FYNNEI. This CDR3 is built from 15 residues. Trimming at V came to 4 bases and at J to 7 bases, leaving 10 bases not matched to a gene. The chain's CDR3 is CASSGGKAGVNTQYF. Written as DNA, the CDR3 is TGTGCCAGCAGTGGGGGTAAAGCGGGGGTGAATACGCAGTATTTT.

CDR3 nucleotide sequence: TGTGCCAGCAGTGGGGCAGGGGCACCCTACAATGAGCAGTTCTTC. The encoded protein is CASSGAGAPYNEQFF. V gene TRBV6-1 combines with J gene TRBJ2-1; tentatively, D is TRBD1 (6 bases). Deletions cut 4 bases from V and 2 bases from J, with 12 bases between. The germline V gene encodes CDR1 MNHNS and CDR2 SASEGT. This CDR3 has 15 amino acids.

This clone turned up a few times. In nucleotides, the CDR3 is TGTGCCAGCAGCGAGGGGACAGCTTGGGGTTCACCCCTCCACTTT. It yields the protein CASSEGTAWGSPLHF. V gene TRBV11-2 combines with J gene TRBJ1-6; TRBD1 aligns across 7 bases. With V trimmed by 5 bases and J by 9 bases, 10 bases remained unmatched. The CDR3 loop spans 15 amino acids. Germline assignment: CDR1 SGHAT and CDR2 FQNNGV. Combining the CDR3 with reference TRBV11-2 and TRBJ1-6 gives the whole variable domain EAGVAQSPRYKIIEKRQSVAFWCNPISGHATLYWYQQILGQGPKLLIQFQNNGVVDDSQLPKDRFSAERLKGVDSTLKIQPAKLEDSAVYLCASSEGTAWGSPLHFGNGTRLTVT.

This chain links TRBV5-1 with TRBJ2-7; D remains ambiguous. V gave up 0 bases and J gave up 2 bases, with 15 bases separating them. This CDR3 has 16 amino acids. Germline CDR1 and CDR2: SGHRS and YFSETQ. CDR3 DNA sequence: TGCGCCAGCAGCTTGGGGGCCGTTAACCCGACCTACGAGCAGTACTTC. This sequence encodes CASSLGAVNPTYEQYF.

The chain carries TRBV6-1 and TRBJ2-1; TRBD2 agrees at 13 bases. Per germline, CDR1 MNHNS and CDR2 SASEGT. V lost 5 bases to trimming and J lost 6 bases; unmatched junction nucleotides: 4. The CDR3 consists of 15 residues. As DNA, the CDR3 is TGTGCCAGCAGTCCCACTAGCGGGGGGGCCAATGAGCAGTTCTTC. Its protein product is CASSPTSGGANEQFF.

The chain employs TRBV4-1 and TRBJ2-5; 13 positions agree with TRBD2. V was clipped by 0 bases and J by 7 bases; unmatched bases: 5. The CDR3 spans 16 residues. In germline, CDR1 is MGHRA, CDR2 YSYEKL. DNA of the CDR3: TGCGCCAGCAGCCAAGAACTAGCGGGGGGGGTATGGACCCAGTACTTC. This encodes CASSQELAGGVWTQYF.

V gene TRBV6-1 combines with J gene TRBJ1-3; D uncertain. V gave up 2 bases and J gave up 4 bases, with 24 bases separating them. The germline CDR1 and CDR2 sequences are MNHNS and SASEGT. The CDR3 contains 19 residues. CDR3 protein: CASSENYGGQTPRGNTIYF. The CDR3 DNA is TGTGCCAGCAGTGAAAACTACGGAGGGCAGACACCTCGGGGAAACACCATATATTTT.

CDR3 protein: CASSGHLVQVRDSNTEAFF. The CDR3 bases are TGTGCCAGCAGTGGCCATCTCGTGCAGGTCCGGGACAGTAACACTGAAGCTTTCTTT. This chain joins TRBV6-4 and TRBJ1-1, with 7 bases aligning to TRBD1. This CDR3 is 19 amino acids long. Germline CDR1 reads MRHNA; CDR2 reads SNTAGT. J lost 2 bases, V lost 4 bases, and 19 bases had no gene match.

The gene calls are TRBV9 and TRBJ2-3, with TRBD2 matching over 10 bases. Germline CDR1 reads SGDLS; CDR2 reads YYNGEE. Germline trimming cut 1 base from V and 5 bases from J; bases unmatched to any gene: 4. The CDR3 runs 15 residues. CDR3 nucleotide sequence: TGTGCCAGCAGCGTAACCAGCGGGGGGGGAGATACGCAGTATTTT. It yields the protein CASSVTSGGGDTQYF. Complete variable domain (other parts from reference TRBV9 and TRBJ2-3): DSGVTQTPKHLITATGQRVTLRCSPRSGDLSVYWYQQSLDQGLQFLIQYYNGEERAKGNILERFSAQQFPDLHSELNLSSLELGDSALYFCASSVTSGGGDTQYFGPGTRLTVL.

This chain uses TRBV12-5 with TRBJ2-2; 7 positions agree with TRBD1. The germline V gene has CDR1 LGHNT and CDR2 FRNRAP. The CDR3 is made up of 16 amino acids. V dropped 4 bases and J dropped 6; count of bases not matched to a gene: 11. The DNA of the CDR3 is TGTGCTAGTGGTTCCCCGGGACAGACCTACCCCGGGGAGCTGTTTTTT. Residues: CASGSPGQTYPGELFF.

V gene TRBV5-6 combines with J gene TRBJ2-1; TRBD1 agrees at 9 bases. Germline lookup yields CDR1 SGHDT and CDR2 YYEEEE. V shed 2 bases, J shed 0 bases, and the junction held 3 bases outside the gene matches. This CDR3 comprises 16 residues. CDR3 loop: CASSFHRGPSYNEQFF. The CDR3 DNA sequence: TGTGCCAGCAGCTTCCACAGGGGGCCCTCCTACAATGAGCAGTTCTTC.

The chain joins TRBV6-4 to TRBJ2-7; D is uncertain. CDR1 is MRHNA, CDR2 SNTAGT, per germline. The V and J ends lost 11 bases and 6 bases respectively, with 14 bases between them. This CDR3 has 11 residues. CDR3 residues: CAPRITREQYF. In DNA, the CDR3 is TGTGCCCCCAGGATTACACGCGAGCAGTACTTC.

For this clone: The junction departs from the called germline gene at one end, perhaps through a read error. This sequence joins TRBV4-1 and TRBJ1-4; TRBD1 aligns across 7 bases. Germline CDR1 is MGHRA and CDR2 is YSYEKL. The CDR3 is 15 amino acids. The chain's CDR3 is CAGSPRRDSNEKLFF. For the CDR3, the DNA is TGCGCCGGCAGCCCCCGCCGGGACAGTAATGAAAAACTGTTTTTT.

This CDR3 is CASRMGGSNEKLFF. The CDR3 nucleotides are TGCGCCAGCAGGATGGGGGGGTCGAATGAAAAACTGTTTTTT. V is TRBV5-1 and J is TRBJ1-4, with a possible D match to TRBD1 (5 bases). CDR3 length equals 14 residues. V was trimmed by 5 bases and J by 5 bases, leaving 13 bases between them. The germline V gene has CDR1 SGHRS and CDR2 YFSETQ. The full variable domain, completed using reference TRBV5-1 and TRBJ1-4, is KAGVTQTPRYLIKTRGQQVTLSCSPISGHRSVSWYQQTPGQGLQFLFEYFSETQRNKGNFPGRFSGRQFSNSRSEMNVSTLELGDSALYLCASRMGGSNEKLFFGSGTQLSVL.

CDR3 residues: CASSTPADTQYF. CDR3 coding DNA: TGTGCCAGCAGCACACCAGCAGATACGCAGTATTTT. The chain joins TRBV9 to TRBJ2-3; D not resolved. Trimming stripped 4 bases from V and 4 bases from J, with 7 bases between. The CDR3 is 12 residues long. CDR1 SGDLS and CDR2 YYNGEE come from the germline V gene.

CDR3 coding DNA: TGTGCCAGCAGCCGGGGACTAGCGGTCCAAGAGACCCAGTACTTC. The encoded protein is CASSRGLAVQETQYF. The chain links TRBV14 to TRBJ2-5; 11 positions match TRBD2. The J segment lost 1 base and the V segment lost 4 bases, leaving 2 bases of the junction unmatched. Germline CDR1 reads SGHDN; CDR2 reads FVKESK. The CDR3 runs 15 residues.

This clone has a handful of counts. The genes are TRBV18 and TRBJ2-5; 7 bases align to TRBD1. The CDR3 spans 14 residues. Per germline, CDR1 KGHSH and CDR2 LQKENI. J gave up 3 bases and V 3 bases, and 4 bases lay outside the gene matches. As DNA, the CDR3 is TGTGCCAGCTCACCGACAGGGTCTAAAGAGACCCAGTACTTC. Translated, it gives CASSPTGSKETQYF.

V and J are TRBV5-1 and TRBJ1-1; D unresolved. V dropped 7 bases and J dropped 7 bases, with 17 bases sitting between them. Germline assignment: CDR1 SGHRS and CDR2 YFSETQ. The CDR3 length is 13 residues. The CDR3 spells CASALSNSGEAFF. As DNA, the CDR3 is TGCGCCAGCGCCCTCTCAAATAGCGGTGAAGCTTTCTTT.